This T cell receptor beta chain comes out of a study of T cells in Graves' hyperthyroidism and ophthalmopathy. Study-wide results and caveats: Blood also carried most thyroid clonotypes expanded above 0.001. Progression to ophthalmopathy was predicted a median of about 6.6 months early.

Calling Graves' hyperthyroidism stable meant ophthalmopathy did not progress within 18 months. Fresh peripheral blood, around 10 ml of it, supplied the PBMCs. Concerning this clonotype: The target antigen is unknown.

CDR1 and CDR2 from the germline V gene are SGHVS and FQNEAQ. CDR3 size: 14 residues. Trimming left V 1 base short and J 10 bases short, with 13 bases between. Authors of the study amplified TCR beta CDR3 regions from RNA transcripts. With the HTBI primer set, the TCR CDR3 went through a first round of RT-PCR. TCRdb analysed the multiplex PCR reads with MiXCR anew, one entry per CDR3 protein. The table has under 800,000 distinct CDR3 sequences, 12% to 15% seen once; the top ten hold roughly 10%. Sequencing was performed on blood. The chain carries TRBV7-8 and TRBJ1-4; a weak D match, TRBD1 (5 bases). The source is a woman aged 18-35 years with Graves' hyperthyroidism. The CDR3 DNA follows: TGTGCCAGCAGCTTAGGTTTTGGGGGACTAAAACTGTTTTTT. Its protein product is CASSLGFGGLKLFF.